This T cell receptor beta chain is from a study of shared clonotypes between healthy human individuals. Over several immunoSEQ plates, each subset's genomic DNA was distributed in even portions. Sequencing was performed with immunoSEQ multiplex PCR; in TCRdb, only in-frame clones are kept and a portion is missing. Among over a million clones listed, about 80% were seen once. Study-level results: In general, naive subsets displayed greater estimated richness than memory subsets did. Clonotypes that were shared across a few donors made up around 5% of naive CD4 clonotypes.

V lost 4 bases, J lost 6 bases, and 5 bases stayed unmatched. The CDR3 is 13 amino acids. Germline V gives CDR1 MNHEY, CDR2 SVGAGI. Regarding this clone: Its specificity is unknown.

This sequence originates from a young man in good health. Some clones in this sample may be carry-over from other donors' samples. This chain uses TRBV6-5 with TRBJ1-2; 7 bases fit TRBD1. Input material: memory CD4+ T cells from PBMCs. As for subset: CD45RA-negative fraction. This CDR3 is CASSFRTGDGYTF. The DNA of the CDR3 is TGTGCCAGCAGTTTTAGGACAGGAGATGGCTACACCTTC.